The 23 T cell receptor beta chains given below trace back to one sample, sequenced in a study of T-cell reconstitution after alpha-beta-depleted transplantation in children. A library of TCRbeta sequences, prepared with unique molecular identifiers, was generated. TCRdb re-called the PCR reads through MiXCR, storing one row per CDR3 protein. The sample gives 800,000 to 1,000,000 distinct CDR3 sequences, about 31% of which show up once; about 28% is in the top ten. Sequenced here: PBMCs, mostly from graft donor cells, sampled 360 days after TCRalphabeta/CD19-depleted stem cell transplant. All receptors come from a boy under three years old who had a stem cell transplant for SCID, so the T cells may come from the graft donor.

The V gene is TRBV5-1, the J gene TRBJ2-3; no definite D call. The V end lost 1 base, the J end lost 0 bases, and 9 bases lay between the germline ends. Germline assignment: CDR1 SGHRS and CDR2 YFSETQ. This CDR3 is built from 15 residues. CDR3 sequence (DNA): TGCGCCAGCAGCTTGACTGTCTCTAGCACAGATACGCAGTATTTT. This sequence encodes CASSLTVSSTDTQYF.

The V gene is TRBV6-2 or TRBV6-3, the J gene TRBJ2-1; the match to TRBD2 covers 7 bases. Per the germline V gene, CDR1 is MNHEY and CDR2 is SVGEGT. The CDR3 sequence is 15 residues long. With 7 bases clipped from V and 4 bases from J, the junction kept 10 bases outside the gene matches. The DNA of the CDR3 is TGTGCCAGCAAGATACGGGACTACACGTACAATGAGCAGTTCTTC. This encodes CASKIRDYTYNEQFF.

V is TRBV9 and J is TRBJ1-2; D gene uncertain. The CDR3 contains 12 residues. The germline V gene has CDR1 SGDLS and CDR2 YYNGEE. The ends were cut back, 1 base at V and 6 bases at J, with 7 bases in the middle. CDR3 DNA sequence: TGTGCCAGCAGCGTAAGCGGAGATGGCTACACCTTC. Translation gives CASSVSGDGYTF.

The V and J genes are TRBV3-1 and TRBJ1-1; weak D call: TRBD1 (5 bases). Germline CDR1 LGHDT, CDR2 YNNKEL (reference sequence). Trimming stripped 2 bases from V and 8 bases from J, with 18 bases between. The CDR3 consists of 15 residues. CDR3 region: CASSQRAVGETEAFF. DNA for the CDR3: TGTGCCAGCAGCCAACGGGCAGTGGGGGAGACAGAAGCTTTCTTT. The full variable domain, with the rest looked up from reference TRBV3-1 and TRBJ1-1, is DTAVSQTPKYLVTQMGNDKSIKCEQNLGHDTMYWYKQDSKKFLKIMFSYNNKELIINETVPNRFSPKSPDKAHLNLHINSLELGDSAVYFCASSQRAVGETEAFFGQGTRLTVV.

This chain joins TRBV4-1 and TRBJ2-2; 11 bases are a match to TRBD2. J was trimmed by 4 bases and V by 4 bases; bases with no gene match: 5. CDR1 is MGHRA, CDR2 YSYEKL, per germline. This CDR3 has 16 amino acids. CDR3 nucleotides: TGCGCCAGCAGCCTTAGCGGGGGGGCCTCCACCGGGGAGCTGTTTTTT. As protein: CASSLSGGASTGELFF.

The CDR3 region is CASSRTLTGGVTGELFF. The DNA for the CDR3 is TGTGCCAGCAGCCGCACACTGACAGGGGGCGTCACCGGGGAGCTGTTTTTT. This chain connects TRBV6-2 or TRBV6-3 to TRBJ2-2, with 10 bases that match TRBD1. The trim removed 6 bases at V and 4 bases at J, leaving 11 bases unmatched. Germline-derived CDR1 and CDR2 are MNHEY and SVGEGT. The length of the CDR3 is 17 residues.

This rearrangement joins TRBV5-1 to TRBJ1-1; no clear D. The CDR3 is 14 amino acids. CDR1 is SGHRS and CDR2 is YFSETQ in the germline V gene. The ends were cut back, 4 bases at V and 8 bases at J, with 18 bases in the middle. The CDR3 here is CASSVSPETEEAFF. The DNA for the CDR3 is TGCGCCAGCAGCGTTTCTCCCGAGACGGAAGAAGCTTTCTTT.

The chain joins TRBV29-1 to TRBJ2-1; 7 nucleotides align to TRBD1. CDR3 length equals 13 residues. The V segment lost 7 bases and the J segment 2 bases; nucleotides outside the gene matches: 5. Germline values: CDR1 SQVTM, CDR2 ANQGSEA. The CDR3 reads CSGYRGTYNEQFF. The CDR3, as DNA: TGCAGCGGATACAGGGGAACCTACAATGAGCAGTTCTTC.

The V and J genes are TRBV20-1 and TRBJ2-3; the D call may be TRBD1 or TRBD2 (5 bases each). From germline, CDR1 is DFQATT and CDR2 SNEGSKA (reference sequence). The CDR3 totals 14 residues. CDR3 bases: TGCAGCGCCCCAAGGGACCAAAGCACAGATACGCAGTATTTT. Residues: CSAPRDQSTDTQYF.

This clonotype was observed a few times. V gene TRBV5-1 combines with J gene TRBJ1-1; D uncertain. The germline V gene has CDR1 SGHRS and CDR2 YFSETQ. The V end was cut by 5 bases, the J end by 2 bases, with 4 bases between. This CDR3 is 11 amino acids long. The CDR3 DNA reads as TGCGCCAGCAGGCATAACACTGAAGCTTTCTTT. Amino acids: CASRHNTEAFF.

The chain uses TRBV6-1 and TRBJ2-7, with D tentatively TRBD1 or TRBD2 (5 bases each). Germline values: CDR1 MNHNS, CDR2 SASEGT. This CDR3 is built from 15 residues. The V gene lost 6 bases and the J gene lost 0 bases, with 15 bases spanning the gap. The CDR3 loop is CASSRGTGNSYEQYF. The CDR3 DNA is TGTGCCAGCAGCCGAGGGACCGGGAACTCCTACGAGCAGTACTTC.

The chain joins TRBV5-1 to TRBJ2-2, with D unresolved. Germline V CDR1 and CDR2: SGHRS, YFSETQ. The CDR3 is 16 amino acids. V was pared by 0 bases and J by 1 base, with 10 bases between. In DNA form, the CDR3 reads TGCGCCAGCAGCTTGGTAGTAGGCCTGAACACCGGGGAGCTGTTTTTT. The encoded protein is CASSLVVGLNTGELFF.

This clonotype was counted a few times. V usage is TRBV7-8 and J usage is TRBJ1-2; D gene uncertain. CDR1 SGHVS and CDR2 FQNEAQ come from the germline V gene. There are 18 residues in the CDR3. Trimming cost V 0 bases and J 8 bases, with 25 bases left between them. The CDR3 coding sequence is TGTGCCAGCAGCTTAGCGAGGATGGTAAGCCCGAAACGGAGCGGCTACACCTTC. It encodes CASSLARMVSPKRSGYTF.

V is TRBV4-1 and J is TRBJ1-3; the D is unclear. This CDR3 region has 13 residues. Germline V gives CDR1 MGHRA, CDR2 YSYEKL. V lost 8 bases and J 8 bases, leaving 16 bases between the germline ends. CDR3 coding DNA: TGCGCCAGCCGCGAACCTCTTTGGTACACCATATATTTT. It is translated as CASREPLWYTIYF.

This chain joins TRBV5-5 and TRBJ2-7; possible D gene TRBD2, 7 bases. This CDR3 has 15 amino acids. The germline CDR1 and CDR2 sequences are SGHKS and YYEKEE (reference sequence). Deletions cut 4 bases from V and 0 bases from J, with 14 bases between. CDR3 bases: TGTGCCAGCAGCGGGGGGGGCTGGGACTCCTACGAGCAGTACTTC. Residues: CASSGGGWDSYEQYF.

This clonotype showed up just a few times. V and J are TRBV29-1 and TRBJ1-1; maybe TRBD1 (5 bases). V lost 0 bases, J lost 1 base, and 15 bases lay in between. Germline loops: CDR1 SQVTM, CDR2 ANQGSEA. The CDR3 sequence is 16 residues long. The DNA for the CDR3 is TGCAGCGTTGAAGATCAACGCGGGGCCCGGAACACTGAAGCTTTCTTT. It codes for CSVEDQRGARNTEAFF.

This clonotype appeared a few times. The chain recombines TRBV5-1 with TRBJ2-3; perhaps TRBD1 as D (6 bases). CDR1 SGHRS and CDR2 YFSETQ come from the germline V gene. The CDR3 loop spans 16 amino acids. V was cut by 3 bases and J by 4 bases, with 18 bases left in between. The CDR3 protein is CASSSPRGTKSDTQYF. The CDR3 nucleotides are TGCGCCAGCAGCTCACCGAGGGGGACCAAATCAGATACGCAGTATTTT.

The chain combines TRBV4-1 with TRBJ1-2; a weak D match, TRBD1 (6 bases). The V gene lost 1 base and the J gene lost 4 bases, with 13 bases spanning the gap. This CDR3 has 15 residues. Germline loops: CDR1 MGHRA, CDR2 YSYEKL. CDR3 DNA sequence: TGCGCCAGCAGCCAAGGGTCAGGGGATATCTATGGCTACACCTTC. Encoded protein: CASSQGSGDIYGYTF.

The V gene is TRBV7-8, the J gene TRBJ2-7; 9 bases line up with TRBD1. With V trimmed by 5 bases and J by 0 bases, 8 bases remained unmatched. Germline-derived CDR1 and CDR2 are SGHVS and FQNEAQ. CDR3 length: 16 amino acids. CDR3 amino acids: CASSPFGDRVSYEQYF. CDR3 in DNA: TGTGCCAGCAGCCCCTTCGGGGACAGGGTCTCCTACGAGCAGTACTTC.

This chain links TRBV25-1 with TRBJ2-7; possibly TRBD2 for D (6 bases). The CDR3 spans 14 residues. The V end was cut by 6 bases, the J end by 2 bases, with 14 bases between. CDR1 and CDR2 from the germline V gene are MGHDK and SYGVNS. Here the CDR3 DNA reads TGTGCCAGCAGGCCCGCCGCGGGGACCTACGAGCAGTACTTC. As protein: CASRPAAGTYEQYF.

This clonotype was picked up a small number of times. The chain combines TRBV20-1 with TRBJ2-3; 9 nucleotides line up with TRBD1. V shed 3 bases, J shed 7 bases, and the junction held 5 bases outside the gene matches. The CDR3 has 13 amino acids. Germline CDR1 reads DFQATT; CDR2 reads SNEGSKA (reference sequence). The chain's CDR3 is CSASPDRGYTQYF. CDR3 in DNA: TGCAGTGCTAGCCCGGACAGGGGATATACGCAGTATTTT.

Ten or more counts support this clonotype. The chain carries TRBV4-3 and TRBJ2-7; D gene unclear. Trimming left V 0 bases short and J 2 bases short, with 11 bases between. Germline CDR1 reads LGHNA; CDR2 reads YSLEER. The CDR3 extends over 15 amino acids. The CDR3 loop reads CASSQDDGNPYEQYF. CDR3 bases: TGCGCCAGCAGCCAAGATGATGGGAATCCCTACGAGCAGTACTTC.

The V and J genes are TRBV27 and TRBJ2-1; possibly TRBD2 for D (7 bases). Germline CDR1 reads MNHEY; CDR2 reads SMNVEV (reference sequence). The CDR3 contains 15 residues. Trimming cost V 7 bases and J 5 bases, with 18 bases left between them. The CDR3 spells CASTPGGPGNNEQFF. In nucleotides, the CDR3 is TGTGCCAGCACCCCCGGGGGGCCGGGAAACAATGAGCAGTTCTTC.